Below are 15 T cell receptor beta chains sequenced from a single sample in a study of regulatory T cells in long-lasting Graves disease. Indicated time point: persistent/refractory GD, antithyroid drugs over 5 years with positive TRAb. PBMC RNA was the source of the TCR library. TCR beta libraries were built with iRepertoire HTBI primers and Arm-PCR of CDR3 regions. TCRdb reanalysed the multiplex PCR reads using MiXCR and keeps one entry per CDR3 protein. The table lists some 470,000 distinct CDR3 sequences, around a fifth of them singletons. Sequenced material: peripheral blood mononuclear cells (PBMCs), taken when the disease was refractory, from a patient treated with antithyroid drugs. All receptors come from a female donor with Graves disease.

This clonotype has ten or more counts. The chain carries TRBV11-2 and TRBJ2-7, with D tentatively TRBD2 (6 bases). This CDR3 has 15 residues. The V end lost 4 bases, the J end lost 0 bases, and 13 bases lay between the germline ends. Germline CDR1 is SGHAT and CDR2 is FQNNGV. The CDR3 DNA reads TGTGCCAGCAGCTCGGGACTTCTTAGCTCCTACGAGCAGTACTTC. Encoded protein: CASSSGLLSSYEQYF.

This clonotype was observed at least ten times. A read error may account for a junction end that differs from germline. The chain combines TRBV6-6 with TRBJ1-1; D not resolved. The CDR3 sequence is 12 residues long. Germline V CDR1 and CDR2: MNHNY, SVGAGI (reference sequence). CDR3 DNA: TGTGCCAGCAGTTACTCGTTGGTTCCGGCAGCTTTT. It translates to CASSYSLVPAAF.

This clonotype was observed a handful of times. J is TRBJ1-4 and V is TRBV19, with 9 bases aligning to TRBD1. V trimming: 7 bases; J trimming: 0 bases; junction bases outside the gene matches: 6. There are 16 residues in the CDR3. Germline V lookup: CDR1 LNHDA, CDR2 SQIVND (reference sequence). The DNA of the CDR3 is TGTGCCAGTATGGGGGACAGGGCGGCAACTAATGAAAAACTGTTTTTT. Encoded protein: CASMGDRAATNEKLFF.

The chain couples TRBV5-1 to TRBJ2-2, with D possibly being TRBD1 (5 bases). Germline V gene data show CDR1 as SGHRS and CDR2 as YFSETQ. There are 17 residues in the CDR3. Trimming took off 1 base at V and 7 bases at J, with 20 bases between the two ends. The chain's CDR3 is CASSLPARGLPGGELFF. CDR3 DNA: TGCGCCAGCAGCTTGCCGGCTAGGGGCCTACCTGGCGGGGAGCTGTTTTTT.

This chain connects TRBV9 to TRBJ1-1; a possible D gene is TRBD1 (5 bases). V was pared by 1 base and J by 4 bases, with 14 bases between. The length of the CDR3 is 15 residues. CDR1 and CDR2 from the germline V gene are SGDLS and YYNGEE. This CDR3 is CASSVSGTTITEAFF. The CDR3 region has the DNA TGTGCCAGCAGCGTATCGGGGACGACCATCACTGAAGCTTTCTTT.

This clonotype was recorded at least ten times. The rearrangement uses TRBV7-6 and TRBJ1-2; no clear D. The V end was cut by 1 base, the J end by 4 bases, with 7 bases between. There are 13 residues in the CDR3. From germline, CDR1 is SGHVS and CDR2 FNYEAQ. The CDR3 DNA is TGTGCCAGCAGCTTAGATGGTCCCTATGGCTACACCTTC. Residues: CASSLDGPYGYTF. Variable domain in full (rest from reference TRBV7-6 and TRBJ1-2): GAGVSQSPRYKVTKRGQDVALRCDPISGHVSLYWYRQALGQGPEFLTYFNYEAQQDKSGLPNDRFSAERPEGSISTLTIQRTEQRDSAMYRCASSLDGPYGYTFGSGTRLTVV.

The sample holds a few counts of this clonotype. The J gene is TRBJ2-5, the V gene TRBV7-9; D is undetermined. The CDR3 is 17 residues long. Germline V gene lookup returns CDR1 SEHNR and CDR2 FQNEAQ (reference sequence). V gave up 5 bases and J gave up 5 bases, with 24 bases separating them. The CDR3: CASSRRKDGSGRETQYF. CDR3 nucleotide sequence: TGTGCCAGCAGCCGACGAAAAGACGGGTCGGGCCGGGAGACCCAGTACTTC. Using reference TRBV7-9 and TRBJ2-5 for the parts outside the CDR3, the full variable domain is DTGVSQNPRHKITKRGQNVTFRCDPISEHNRLYWYRQTLGQGPEFLTYFQNEAQLEKSRLLSDRFSAERPKGSFSTLEIQRTEQGDSAMYLCASSRRKDGSGRETQYFGPGTRLLVL.

This clonotype has a count of ten or more. The chain combines TRBV28 with TRBJ2-7; 7 bases are a match to TRBD1. The CDR3 is 15 amino acids. Losses at the gene ends were 6 bases for V and 2 bases for J; bases not matched to a gene: 10. Germline CDR1 reads MDHEN; CDR2 reads SYDVKM. The CDR3 protein is CASSLSTGTPYEQYF. The CDR3, as DNA: TGTGCCAGCAGCCTATCGACAGGGACACCCTACGAGCAGTACTTC.

Regarding this clonotype: One base away lies a much larger clone, so this may be a sequencing read error. The chain recombines TRBV28 with TRBJ2-5, with unresolved D. Germline CDR1 is MDHEN and CDR2 is SYDVKM. CDR3 length: 13 amino acids. The CDR3 region has the DNA TGTGCCAGCAGTATAACAGTCCAAGAGACCCAGTGCTTC. As protein: CASSITVQETQCF.

This clonotype was counted a few times. The chain carries TRBV7-6 and TRBJ1-2; 7 positions agree with TRBD1. With 3 bases clipped from V and 10 bases from J, the junction kept 5 bases outside the gene matches. CDR1 is SGHVS and CDR2 is FNYEAQ in the germline V gene. This CDR3 comprises 12 residues. The CDR3 spells CASSFGTDYYTF. The CDR3 DNA reads as TGTGCCAGCAGCTTCGGGACAGATTACTACACCTTC. The full variable domain, with the rest looked up from reference TRBV7-6 and TRBJ1-2, is GAGVSQSPRYKVTKRGQDVALRCDPISGHVSLYWYRQALGQGPEFLTYFNYEAQQDKSGLPNDRFSAERPEGSISTLTIQRTEQRDSAMYRCASSFGTDYYTFGSGTRLTVV.

This clonotype was seen more than once but under ten times. The chain links TRBV30 to TRBJ1-6; D not resolved. The germline V gene encodes CDR1 GTSNPN and CDR2 SVGIG (reference sequence). V lost 1 base, J lost 4 bases, and 8 bases lay in between. The CDR3 has 14 residues. This CDR3 is CAWSAPGYNSPLHF. CDR3 DNA: TGTGCCTGGAGTGCCCCGGGTTATAATTCACCCCTCCACTTT.

J is TRBJ2-7 and V is TRBV6-1; tentative D call: TRBD2 (5 bases). Germline V CDR1 and CDR2: MNHNS, SASEGT. The germline V and J ends were trimmed by 11 bases and 2 bases, with 16 bases remaining between them. The CDR3 consists of 13 residues. In DNA, the CDR3 is TGTGCCTGTAGAGGACTGCCTACCTACGAGCAGTACTTC. It encodes CACRGLPTYEQYF.

This clonotype came up a few times. V gene TRBV28 combines with J gene TRBJ2-5; a weak D match, TRBD2 (6 bases). Germline-derived CDR1 and CDR2 are MDHEN and SYDVKM. CDR3 size: 15 residues. V gave up 2 bases and J gave up 2 bases, with 12 bases separating them. CDR3 residues: CASSLTVAGQETQYF. CDR3 sequence (DNA): TGTGCCAGCAGTTTAACGGTGGCGGGGCAAGAGACCCAGTACTTC.

The chain recombines TRBV19 with TRBJ1-5, with 9 positions matching TRBD1. Germline V gene lookup returns CDR1 LNHDA and CDR2 SQIVND (reference sequence). The CDR3 extends over 13 amino acids. The V and J ends lost 5 bases and 5 bases, in that order; junction bases with no gene match: 1. In nucleotides, the CDR3 is TGTGCCAGTAGTCGGACAGGGGATCAGCCCCAGCATTTT. Encoded protein: CASSRTGDQPQHF.

This clonotype was detected many times. The V gene is TRBV12-3 or TRBV12-4, the J gene TRBJ2-6; tentatively, D is TRBD1 (5 bases). The CDR3 contains 18 residues. Trimming took off 2 bases at V and 1 base at J, with 15 bases between the two ends. The CDR3 DNA reads as TGTGCCAGCAGTTTAACCACAGGCTACAATTCTGGGGCCAACGTCCTGACTTTC. It translates to CASSLTTGYNSGANVLTF.